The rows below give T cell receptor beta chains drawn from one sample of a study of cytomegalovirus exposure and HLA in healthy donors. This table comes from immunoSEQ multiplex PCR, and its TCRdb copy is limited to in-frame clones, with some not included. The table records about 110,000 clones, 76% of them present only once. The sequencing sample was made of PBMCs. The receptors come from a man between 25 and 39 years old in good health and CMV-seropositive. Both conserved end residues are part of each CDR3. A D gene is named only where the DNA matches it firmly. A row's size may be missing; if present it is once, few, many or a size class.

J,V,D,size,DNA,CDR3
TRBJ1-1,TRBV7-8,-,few,TGTGCCAGCAGCCTAATTTTTGGGGGGGTTAATGAAGCTTTCTTT,CASSLIFGGVNEAFF
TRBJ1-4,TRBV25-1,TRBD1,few,TGTGCCAGCAGTGCTCCCCACAGGGGTGATGAAAAACTGTTTTTT,CASSAPHRGDEKLFF
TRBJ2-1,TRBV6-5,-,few,TGTGCCAGCAGTTTCGACGGGGGGCCCTACAATGAGCAGTTCTTC,CASSFDGGPYNEQFF
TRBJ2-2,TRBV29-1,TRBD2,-,TGCAGCGTTGAGGGGCTAGCGGGGGAGAACACCGGGGAGCTGTTTTTT,CSVEGLAGENTGELFF
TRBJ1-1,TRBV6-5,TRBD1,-,TGTGCCAGCAGCCCTCAGGGGGTGAACACTGAAGCTTTCTTT,CASSPQGVNTEAFF
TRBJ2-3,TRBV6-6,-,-,TGTGCCAGCAGGGCAGGACTCACAGATACGCAGTATTTT,CASRAGLTDTQYF
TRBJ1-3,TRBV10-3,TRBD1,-,TGTGCCATCAGTGAGTCCTCGGTTGGGACAGGGGACTATGGAAACACCATATATTTT,CAISESSVGTGDYGNTIYF
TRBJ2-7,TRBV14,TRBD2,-,TGTGCCAGCAGCCCGATAGCGGGGGCCTACGAGCAGTACTTC,CASSPIAGAYEQYF
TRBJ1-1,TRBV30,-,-,TGTGCCTGGACCCCATTTTTGAACACTGAAGCTTTCTTT,CAWTPFLNTEAFF
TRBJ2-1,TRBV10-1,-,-,-,CATYYFCRDRGNNEQFF
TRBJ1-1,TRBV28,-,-,TGTGCCAGCAGTCTTAGGGGGGAAGCTTTCTTT,CASSLRGEAFF
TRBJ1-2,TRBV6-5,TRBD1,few,TGTGCCAGCAGCCGGGACAGCTCTAACTATGGCTACACCTTC,CASSRDSSNYGYTF
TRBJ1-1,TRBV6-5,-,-,TGTGCCAGCAGTTACTCGGCTGGCACTGAAGCTTTCTTT,CASSYSAGTEAFF
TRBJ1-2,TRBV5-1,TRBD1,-,TGCGCCAGCACCCCCTTGCCGAAGGGACAGGCCTACTATGGCTACACCTTC,CASTPLPKGQAYYGYTF
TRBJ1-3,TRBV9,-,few,TGTGCCAGCAGCGAACAGGGAAACACCATATATTTT,CASSEQGNTIYF
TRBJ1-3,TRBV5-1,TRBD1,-,TGCGCCAGCAGCTTGGAGGGGGCCAGTGGGGGAAACACCATATATTTT,CASSLEGASGGNTIYF
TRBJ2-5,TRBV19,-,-,TGTGCCAGTAGTATAGTCTCTGGGGCGGAGACCCAGTACTTC,CASSIVSGAETQYF
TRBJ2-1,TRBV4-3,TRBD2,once,TGCGCCAGCAGCCAAGATAGCGGGGCCTACAATGAGCAGTTCTTC,CASSQDSGAYNEQFF
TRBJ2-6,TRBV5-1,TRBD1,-,TGCGCCAGCAGCCTGGACAGGTTTATAGTCGGGGCCAACGTCCTGACTTTC,CASSLDRFIVGANVLTF
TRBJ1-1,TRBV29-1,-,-,TGCAGCGTTGAAGAGTTCGAAAGGGGTGAAGCTTTCTTT,CSVEEFERGEAFF
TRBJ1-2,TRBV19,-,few,TGTGCCAGTAGTATCACTGGCCGGGGCTATGGCTACACCTTC,CASSITGRGYGYTF
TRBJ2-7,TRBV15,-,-,TGTGCCACCAGCAGAGATCGGGGAAATCCCTACGAGCAGTACTTC,CATSRDRGNPYEQYF
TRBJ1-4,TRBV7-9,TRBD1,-,TGTGCCAGCAGCACCCGACAGGGGGGTGAAAAACTGTTTTTT,CASSTRQGGEKLFF
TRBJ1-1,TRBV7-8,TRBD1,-,TGTGCCAGCAGCTTATCTAAGGGACAGGGGGGACCTGAAGCTTTCTTT,CASSLSKGQGGPEAFF
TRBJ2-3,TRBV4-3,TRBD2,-,TGCGCCAGCAGCCAAGACGAAGGGACTAGCGGGGGGGCGCGGACGGATACGCAGTATTTT,CASSQDEGTSGGARTDTQYF
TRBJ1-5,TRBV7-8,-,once,TGTGCCAGCAGCTTAGCAACAGGTTCAGTTCAGCCCCAGCATTTT,CASSLATGSVQPQHF
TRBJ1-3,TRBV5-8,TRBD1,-,TGTGCCAGCAGCTTCGGGACAGGGAGCTCTGGAAACACCATATATTTT,CASSFGTGSSGNTIYF
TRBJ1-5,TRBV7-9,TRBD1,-,TGTGCCAGCAGCTTAGGCCAGGGGGCGAACCAGCCCCAGCATTTT,CASSLGQGANQPQHF
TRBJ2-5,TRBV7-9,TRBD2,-,TGTGCCAGCAGCTCCAGCGGGGGCGGAGAGACCCAGTACTTC,CASSSSGGGETQYF
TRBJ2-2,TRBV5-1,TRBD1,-,TGCGCCAGCAGCGCCCCAGAACAGGGGGCTTGGGACACCGGGGAGCTGTTTTTT,CASSAPEQGAWDTGELFF
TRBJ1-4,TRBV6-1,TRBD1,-,TGTGCCAGCAATATACCGGGACAGGGTAATGAAAAACTGTTTTTT,CASNIPGQGNEKLFF
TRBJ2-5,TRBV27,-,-,TGTGCCAGCAGTTTAATCTTCCCGGACAGACCGTACTTC,CASSLIFPDRPYF
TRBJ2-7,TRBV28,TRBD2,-,TGTGCCAGCATGCTGAGCGGGGGACCCTACGAGCAGTACTTC,CASMLSGGPYEQYF
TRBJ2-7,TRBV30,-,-,TGTGCCTGGAGTGTGGGGCAGACAGTCTCCTACGAGCAGTACTTC,CAWSVGQTVSYEQYF
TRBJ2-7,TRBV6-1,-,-,TGTGCCAGCAGTGAAGTTACAGGGTTGTACGAGCAGTACTTC,CASSEVTGLYEQYF
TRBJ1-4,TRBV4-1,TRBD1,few,TGCGCCAGCAGCCTGACAGGGGGCTCGGGGGAAAAACTGTTTTTT,CASSLTGGSGEKLFF
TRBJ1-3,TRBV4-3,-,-,TGCGCCAGCAGCCAAGAGGTCGGGGCGCGGGGATCTGGAAACACCATATATTTT,CASSQEVGARGSGNTIYF
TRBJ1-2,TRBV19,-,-,TGTGCCAGTAGTTTGAGGGTCTATGGCTACACCTTC,CASSLRVYGYTF
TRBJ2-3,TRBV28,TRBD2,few,TGTGCCAGCAGTTCCCCCATCCAACTAGCGGGGGATACAGATACGCAGTATTTT,CASSSPIQLAGDTDTQYF
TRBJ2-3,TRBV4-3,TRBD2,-,TGCGCCAGCAGCCAAGCTAGCGGGTTTGGGTTGGATACGCAGTATTTT,CASSQASGFGLDTQYF
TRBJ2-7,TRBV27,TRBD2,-,TGTGCCAGCGGATATCTAAGCGGGAGCGGAGAGCAGTACTTC,CASGYLSGSGEQYF
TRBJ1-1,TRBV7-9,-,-,TGTGCCAGCAGCTTAGCTCAAGAGGCCTACACTGAAGCTTTCTTT,CASSLAQEAYTEAFF
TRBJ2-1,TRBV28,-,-,TGTGCCAGCAGTTCCCAGACTTACTACAATGAGCAGTTCTTC,CASSSQTYYNEQFF
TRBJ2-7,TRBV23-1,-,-,TGCGCCAGCAGTCTGTGGGGCAGAACTTTAACCTACGAGCAGTACTTC,CASSLWGRTLTYEQYF
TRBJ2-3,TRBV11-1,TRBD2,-,TGTGCCAGCAGCTTACCCCTGGGGGGGGAGGATACGCAGTATTTT,CASSLPLGGEDTQYF
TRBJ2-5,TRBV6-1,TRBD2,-,TGTGCCAGCAGTGAACTAGCGGGGGGGCAAGAGACCCAGTACTTC,CASSELAGGQETQYF
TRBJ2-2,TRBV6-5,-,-,TGTGCCGCAGGGGCCGGGGAGCTGTTTTTT,CAAGAGELFF
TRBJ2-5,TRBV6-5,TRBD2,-,TGTGCCAGCAGTCTCGCAAGCGGGGGGCCGGAGCAGTACTTC,CASSLASGGPEQYF
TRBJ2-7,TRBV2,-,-,TGTGCCAGCAGCGAGGGCCCCTACGAGCAGTACTTC,CASSEGPYEQYF
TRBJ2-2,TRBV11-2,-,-,TGTGCCAGCAGCTGGGGCGGGACAGCGAACACCGGGGAGCTGTTTTTT,CASSWGGTANTGELFF
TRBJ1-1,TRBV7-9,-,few,TGTGCCAGCACCACCAGGTCCACTGAAGCTTTCTTT,CASTTRSTEAFF
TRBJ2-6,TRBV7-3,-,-,TGTGCCAGCAGCCGGGGGGCATCTGGGGCCAACGTCCTGACTTTC,CASSRGASGANVLTF
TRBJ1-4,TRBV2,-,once,TGTGCCAGCCGAAAACAGGCACCTAATGAAAAACTGTTTTTT,CASRKQAPNEKLFF
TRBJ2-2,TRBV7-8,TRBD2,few,TGTGCCAGCAGGGCGGGGGTTGCGAACACCGGGGAGCTGTTTTTT,CASRAGVANTGELFF
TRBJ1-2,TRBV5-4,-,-,TGTGCCAGCAGCACAGGAGATAACTATGGCTACACCTTC,CASSTGDNYGYTF